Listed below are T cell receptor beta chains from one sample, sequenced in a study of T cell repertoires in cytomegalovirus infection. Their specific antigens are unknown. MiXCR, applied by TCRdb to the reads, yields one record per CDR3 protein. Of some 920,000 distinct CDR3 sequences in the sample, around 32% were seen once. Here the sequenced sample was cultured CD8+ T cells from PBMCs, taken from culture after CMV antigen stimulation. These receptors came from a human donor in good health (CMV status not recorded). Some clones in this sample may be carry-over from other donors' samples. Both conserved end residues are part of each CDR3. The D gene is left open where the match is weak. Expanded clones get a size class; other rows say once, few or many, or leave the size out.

CDR3nt: TGTGCCAGCAGCCTTGATGCCTCGACTAGCGGGGGGTCCACAGATACGCAGTATTTT; CDR3aa: CASSLDASTSGGSTDTQYF; d_gene: TRBD2; abundance: NA; v_gene: TRBV6-5; j_gene: TRBJ2-3
CDR3nt: TGTGCCAGCAGCCCCGGGCAAATTTACGGGACTAGCGGGGGGCGCTTGGACAATGAGCAGTTCTTC; CDR3aa: CASSPGQIYGTSGGRLDNEQFF; d_gene: TRBD2; abundance: few; v_gene: TRBV7-3; j_gene: TRBJ2-1
CDR3nt: TGTGCCAGCAGTGAGCGAGGCGGGAATGAAAAACTGTTTTTT; CDR3aa: CASSERGGNEKLFF; d_gene: NA; abundance: NA; v_gene: TRBV2; j_gene: TRBJ1-4
CDR3nt: TGCAGTGCTGGACTTGACCCGAGCGGTGAAAAACTGTTTTTT; CDR3aa: CSAGLDPSGEKLFF; d_gene: NA; abundance: NA; v_gene: TRBV20-1; j_gene: TRBJ1-4
CDR3nt: TGTGCCAGCAGTTCCGACCCAGGGAGTCTAAATGGCTACACCTTC; CDR3aa: CASSSDPGSLNGYTF; d_gene: NA; abundance: NA; v_gene: TRBV28; j_gene: TRBJ1-2
CDR3nt: TGTGCCAGCGCGAAAATCCCGATGAACTATGGCTACACCTTC; CDR3aa: CASAKIPMNYGYTF; d_gene: NA; abundance: NA; v_gene: TRBV27; j_gene: TRBJ1-2
CDR3nt: TGTGCCAGCAGTTCAGGGGTATCCTACGAGCAGTACTTC; CDR3aa: CASSSGVSYEQYF; d_gene: NA; abundance: NA; v_gene: TRBV12-3/TRBV12-4; j_gene: TRBJ2-7
CDR3nt: TGTGCCAGCAGCTTGGGGACAGTGACCTATGGCTACACCTTC; CDR3aa: CASSLGTVTYGYTF; d_gene: TRBD1; abundance: NA; v_gene: TRBV7-9; j_gene: TRBJ1-2
CDR3nt: TGTGCCAGCAGCGTAGAGGTCCCAGATACGCAGTATTTT; CDR3aa: CASSVEVPDTQYF; d_gene: NA; abundance: many; v_gene: TRBV9; j_gene: TRBJ2-3
CDR3nt: TGCGCCAGCAGCGCCGTCGGCGGGGGGCTGCCAGATACGCAGTATTTT; CDR3aa: CASSAVGGGLPDTQYF; d_gene: TRBD2; abundance: few; v_gene: TRBV5-1; j_gene: TRBJ2-3
CDR3nt: TGTGCCAGCAGCCACCGGGCCTTTACTAACTATGGCTACACCTTC; CDR3aa: CASSHRAFTNYGYTF; d_gene: NA; abundance: few; v_gene: TRBV6-5; j_gene: TRBJ1-2
CDR3nt: TGTGCCAGCAGTTTTGAGGGGGCCAGGGGGTATGGCTACACCTTC; CDR3aa: CASSFEGARGYGYTF; d_gene: TRBD1; abundance: NA; v_gene: TRBV25-1; j_gene: TRBJ1-2
CDR3nt: TGTGCCAGTAGTATCCTTAGCGGGGGGCCAAATGAGCAGTTCTTC; CDR3aa: CASSILSGGPNEQFF; d_gene: TRBD2; abundance: NA; v_gene: TRBV19; j_gene: TRBJ2-1
CDR3nt: TGTGCCAGCAGTTACTCGGTGGCGATGGGCGCAGATACGCAGTATTTT; CDR3aa: CASSYSVAMGADTQYF; d_gene: NA; abundance: many; v_gene: TRBV6-5; j_gene: TRBJ2-3
CDR3nt: TGTGCCAGCAGTCGCAGGGAGGGGACAGCTGAAGCTTTCTTT; CDR3aa: CASSRREGTAEAFF; d_gene: TRBD1; abundance: NA; v_gene: TRBV28; j_gene: TRBJ1-1
CDR3nt: TGTGCCAGTAGTCAGGGGATGGACTACAATGAGCAGTTCTTC; CDR3aa: CASSQGMDYNEQFF; d_gene: NA; abundance: NA; v_gene: TRBV19; j_gene: TRBJ2-1
CDR3nt: TGTGCCAGCAGCTTAAAAACCGGGTGGCCGGATCCCTACGAGCAGTACTTC; CDR3aa: CASSLKTGWPDPYEQYF; d_gene: NA; abundance: many; v_gene: TRBV7-2; j_gene: TRBJ2-7
CDR3nt: TGCAGCGTTGAAGTCGAGCAGTTCACCGGGGAGCTGTTTTTT; CDR3aa: CSVEVEQFTGELFF; d_gene: NA; abundance: NA; v_gene: TRBV29-1; j_gene: TRBJ2-2
CDR3nt: TGTGCCAGCAGTTACTCGGGAGGGGACGTAGAGACCCAGTACTTC; CDR3aa: CASSYSGGDVETQYF; d_gene: TRBD2; abundance: NA; v_gene: TRBV6-5; j_gene: TRBJ2-5
CDR3nt: TGTGCCAGCAGTTACACGCAGATACAAGAGACCCAGTACTTC; CDR3aa: CASSYTQIQETQYF; d_gene: NA; abundance: NA; v_gene: TRBV12-3/TRBV12-4; j_gene: TRBJ2-5
CDR3nt: TGTGCCAGCAGCGTAGCCCCCCTAACGACAGGGCTGGATGAGCAGTTCTTC; CDR3aa: CASSVAPLTTGLDEQFF; d_gene: TRBD1; abundance: NA; v_gene: TRBV9; j_gene: TRBJ2-1
CDR3nt: TGTGCCAGCAGCTCTTATCGGGAGAGAGTGAGTACAGATACGCAGTATTTT; CDR3aa: CASSSYRERVSTDTQYF; d_gene: NA; abundance: NA; v_gene: TRBV27; j_gene: TRBJ2-3
CDR3nt: TGTGCCACCAGCGATCAGGACAGCCAAGAGACCCAGTACTTC; CDR3aa: CATSDQDSQETQYF; d_gene: NA; abundance: NA; v_gene: TRBV15; j_gene: TRBJ2-5
CDR3nt: TGTGCCAGCAGCTTTGAGGGGGCAGGTGAAAAACTGTTTTTT; CDR3aa: CASSFEGAGEKLFF; d_gene: TRBD1; abundance: NA; v_gene: TRBV7-9; j_gene: TRBJ1-4
CDR3nt: TGTGCCAGCAGAGCTACAGGGGGGATTAATCAGCCCCAGCATTTT; CDR3aa: CASRATGGINQPQHF; d_gene: TRBD1; abundance: many; v_gene: TRBV12-3/TRBV12-4; j_gene: TRBJ1-5
CDR3nt: TGCGCCAGCAGCCCACCCGGGCGGGTGGATCAGCCCCAGCATTTT; CDR3aa: CASSPPGRVDQPQHF; d_gene: NA; abundance: NA; v_gene: TRBV23-1; j_gene: TRBJ1-5
CDR3nt: TGCAGTGGAAGAACGGACAGACCAGTGAACACTGAAGCTTTCTTT; CDR3aa: CSGRTDRPVNTEAFF; d_gene: NA; abundance: few; v_gene: TRBV20-1; j_gene: TRBJ1-1
CDR3nt: TGTGCCAGCAGCTTTAATCAACTGGGGGAAACTGAAGCTTTCTTT; CDR3aa: CASSFNQLGETEAFF; d_gene: NA; abundance: NA; v_gene: TRBV7-9; j_gene: TRBJ1-1
CDR3nt: TGTGCCAGCAGGGGACAGGTGGGGTTGAACACTGAAGCTTTCTTT; CDR3aa: CASRGQVGLNTEAFF; d_gene: TRBD1; abundance: few; v_gene: TRBV6-1; j_gene: TRBJ1-1
CDR3nt: TGCAGTGCTCGTGGGGGGGAATTGGCCAACGTCCTGACTTTC; CDR3aa: CSARGGELANVLTF; d_gene: TRBD2; abundance: NA; v_gene: TRBV20-1; j_gene: TRBJ2-6
CDR3nt: TGTGCCAGCAGGCTAGGGGTCGGGACCCAGTACTTC; CDR3aa: CASRLGVGTQYF; d_gene: NA; abundance: NA; v_gene: TRBV6-1; j_gene: TRBJ2-5
CDR3nt: TGTGCCAGCAGCTTAAATCAGGGCTATCAGCCCCAGCATTTT; CDR3aa: CASSLNQGYQPQHF; d_gene: NA; abundance: few; v_gene: TRBV7-2; j_gene: TRBJ1-5
CDR3nt: TGTGCCAGCAGCTTAGATCCGACAGGGGAAGAGACCCAGTACTTC; CDR3aa: CASSLDPTGEETQYF; d_gene: TRBD1; abundance: many; v_gene: TRBV7-6; j_gene: TRBJ2-5
CDR3nt: TGTGCCACCGTTTTGGGAGGGACGAACACTGAAGCTTTCTTT; CDR3aa: CATVLGGTNTEAFF; d_gene: NA; abundance: few; v_gene: TRBV7-9; j_gene: TRBJ1-1
CDR3nt: TGTGCCAGCAGCTTGTACGGGGGGGCTTTCTACAATGAGCAGTTCTTC; CDR3aa: CASSLYGGAFYNEQFF; d_gene: TRBD2; abundance: NA; v_gene: TRBV5-6; j_gene: TRBJ2-1
CDR3nt: TGTGCCAGCAGGCCTGGGGGCAACTATGGCTACACCTTC; CDR3aa: CASRPGGNYGYTF; d_gene: NA; abundance: NA; v_gene: TRBV27; j_gene: TRBJ1-2
CDR3nt: TGTGCCAGCAGCTCCCCGGGACAGGGTGTGTCCGAGGGGTTCTTC; CDR3aa: CASSSPGQGVSEGFF; d_gene: TRBD1; abundance: many; v_gene: TRBV7-9; j_gene: TRBJ2-1
CDR3nt: TGTGCCAGCAGGTACAGGGGTACTGAAGCTTTCTTT; CDR3aa: CASRYRGTEAFF; d_gene: TRBD1; abundance: many; v_gene: TRBV7-2; j_gene: TRBJ1-1
CDR3nt: TGTGCCAGCAGCCAAGTCGGGGCAGGGACTGGAAACACCATATATTTT; CDR3aa: CASSQVGAGTGNTIYF; d_gene: NA; abundance: few; v_gene: TRBV4-2; j_gene: TRBJ1-3
CDR3nt: TGTGCCAGCAGCTTAAACCCACAGGTAACTGAAGCTTTCTTT; CDR3aa: CASSLNPQVTEAFF; d_gene: NA; abundance: many; v_gene: TRBV7-2; j_gene: TRBJ1-1
CDR3nt: TGCGCCAGCAGTTCAACAACGGGGGGCTCCTACAATGAGCAGTTCTTC; CDR3aa: CASSSTTGGSYNEQFF; d_gene: TRBD2; abundance: NA; v_gene: TRBV4-1; j_gene: TRBJ2-1
CDR3nt: TGTGCCAGCAGCTTAGAGGCAGCGCCCGCCTACGAGCAGTGCTTC; CDR3aa: CASSLEAAPAYEQCF; d_gene: NA; abundance: NA; v_gene: TRBV7-2; j_gene: TRBJ2-7